The 23 T cell receptor beta chains listed next were all sequenced from one sample in a study of CD8+ T cells in alopecia areata. Using CD4, CD8alpha, NKG2D, NKG2ACE and other markers, pooled cutaneous lymph node cells were sorted. RNA extraction and reverse transcription yielded cDNA as sequencing template. Assay used: immunoSEQ multiplex PCR; TCRdb lists only in-frame clones, some missing. The specimen gives 200,000 to 300,000 clones without singletons; the ten biggest hold approximately 1.2%. The sample taken for sequencing was CD4+ T cells sorted from a lymph node. The receptors stem from a C3H/HeJ mouse with alopecia areata. This strain's MHC haplotype is H2-k.

On this clone: Genes and germline are mouse. Read coverage stops 4 residues before the CDR3 terminus; the germline J gene supplies the remainder. The genes are TRBV4 and TRBJ2-5; D remains unclear. Trimming took off 4 bases at V and 0 bases at J, with 2 bases between the two ends. In germline, CDR1 is LGHDT, CDR2 YNNKQL (reference sequence). The CDR3 sequence is 12 residues long. The covered CDR3 bases are TGTGCCAGCAGCTCTAACCAAGAC. Protein product: CASSSNQD. The CDR3 as a whole reads CASSSNQDTQYF. Looking up the rest from reference TRBV4 and TRBJ2-5 gives the full variable domain: ETAVFQTPNYHVTQVGNEVSFNCKQTLGHDTMYWYKQDSKKLLKIMFSYNNKQLIVNETVPRRFSPQSSDKAHLNLRIKSVEPEDSAVYLCASSSNQDTQYFGPGTRLLVL.

Regarding this clone: Any gene name here is a mouse gene name. The read comes to an end 4 residues before the CDR3 does, leaving the germline J gene to fill in the end. The rearrangement uses TRBV13-2 and TRBJ2-1; 11 bases agree with TRBD2. CDR1 and CDR2 (germline): NNHNN, SYGAGS (reference sequence). This CDR3 is built from 16 residues. Partial CDR3 DNA: TGTGCCAGCGGTGGACGACTGGGGGGGGCGAGGGCT. Its translation: CASGGRLGGARA. The entire CDR3 sequence reads CASGGRLGGARAEQFF.

This clone was detected a few times. Gene labels here are mouse ones. The read is 4 residues too short to cover the CDR3 end, so that end is filled in from the germline J gene. V and J are TRBV13-1 and TRBJ1-2; 9 positions match TRBD1. This CDR3 region has 13 residues. Per the germline V gene, CDR1 is NSHNY and CDR2 is SYGAGN. The J segment lost 3 bases and the V segment lost 5 bases, leaving 2 bases of the junction unmatched. The sequenced CDR3 bases are TGTGCCAGCAGGAGGACAGGGGACTCC. This codes for CASRRTGDS. The entire CDR3 sequence reads CASRRTGDSDYTF.

In regard to this clone: Gene and germline names: mouse. The CDR3 end is not reached by the read, which stops 4 residues before it; the germline J gene fills it in. The chain links TRBV13-1 to TRBJ2-1; 7 bases are a match to TRBD1. Germline V gene data show CDR1 as NSHNY and CDR2 as SYGAGN. CDR3 size: 16 residues. With 2 bases clipped from V and 1 base from J, the junction kept 6 bases outside the gene matches. CDR3 sequence reads: CASSEPPGGNYAEQFF. Incomplete CDR3 DNA: TGTGCCAGCAGTGAGCCTCCAGGGGGAAACTATGCT.

Regarding this clone: Gene names are the mouse ones. Read sequence stops 4 residues before the CDR3 end, and the germline J gene provides the missing end. The genes are TRBV13-3 and TRBJ2-1, with 10 bases fitting TRBD1. J was trimmed by 5 bases and V by 5 bases; bases with no gene match: 1. CDR3 length: 13 amino acids. CDR1 is NNHDY, CDR2 SYVADS, per germline. The CDR3 here is CASRGTGDAEQFF. CDR3 DNA, as far as it was read: TGTGCCAGCAGGGGGACAGGGGATGCT.

The table lists this clone with a few counts. The gene names given are mouse names. Read sequence stops 4 residues before the CDR3 end, and the germline J gene provides the missing end. Other DNA sequences from this sample encode an identical CDR3 as well. The rearrangement joins TRBV1 to TRBJ2-1; 9 bases line up with TRBD2. Germline V lookup: CDR1 NSQYPW, CDR2 LRSPGD (reference sequence). J gave up 4 bases and V 1 base, and 2 bases lay outside the gene matches. The CDR3 is 15 amino acids. The sequenced part of the CDR3 DNA is TGCACCTGCAGTGCAGGAACTGGGGGGTATGCT. The encoded protein is CTCSAGTGGYA. The complete CDR3 protein is CTCSAGTGGYAEQFF. Looking up the rest from reference TRBV1 and TRBJ2-1 gives the full variable domain: VTLLEQNPRWRLVPRGQAVNLRCILKNSQYPWMSWYQQDLQKQLQWLFTLRSPGDKEVKSLPGADYLATRVTDTELRLQVANMSQGRTLYCTCSAGTGGYAEQFFGPGTRLTVL.

About this clone: The genes are named according to mouse. Read coverage stops 4 residues before the CDR3 terminus; the germline J gene supplies the remainder. This rearrangement joins TRBV19 to TRBJ2-2; tentative D call: TRBD1 (6 bases). Between the trimmed V and J ends, which lost 5 bases and 0 bases, there was a span of 8 bases. The CDR3 is 14 amino acids. Germline V gene data show CDR1 as FNHDT and CDR2 as SITEND (reference sequence). CDR3 bases read: TGTGCCAGCAGAAACAGGGCAAACACCGGG. This gives the protein CASRNRANTG. The CDR3 in its entirety is CASRNRANTGQLYF.

On this clone: Mouse gene names and germline throughout. The read comes to an end 4 residues before the CDR3 does, leaving the germline J gene to fill in the end. The rearrangement joins TRBV13-1 to TRBJ2-2; 9 positions match TRBD1. The CDR3 is 15 residues long. Per the germline V gene, CDR1 is NSHNY and CDR2 is SYGAGN. The V gene end was trimmed by 0 bases and the J gene end by 4 bases; junction bases not matched to a gene: 1. This CDR3 reads CASSDDRGRTGQLYF. The CDR3 DNA, read in part, is TGTGCCAGCAGTGATGACAGGGGGCGCACCGGG.

Of note for this clone: The gene symbols are mouse symbols. From the germline J gene comes the end of the CDR3, since the read stops 4 residues before it. This chain uses TRBV19 with TRBJ2-2, with TRBD1 matching 9 bases. The CDR3 runs to 16 residues. Unmatched junction bases numbered 3, after V lost 1 base and J lost 2 bases. CDR1 FNHDT and CDR2 SITEND come from the germline V gene (reference sequence). The CDR3 is CASSIIGTGNTGQLYF. The DNA read from the CDR3 is TGTGCCAGCAGTATAATCGGGACAGGGAACACCGGG.

A note on this clone: Gene names are mouse gene names. With the read ending 4 residues before the CDR3 end, the germline J gene is used to fill in that end. The genes are TRBV4 and TRBJ1-2; D is unclear. Germline V gene sequence: CDR1 LGHDT, CDR2 YNNKQL (reference sequence). The CDR3 has 12 residues. Trimming pared 5 bases from V and 1 base from J, leaving 5 bases between. CDR3 loop: CASSAQNSDYTF. The CDR3 DNA, read in part, is TGTGCCAGCAGCGCACAAAACTCC.

To note about this clone: Gene and germline names: mouse. The read gets to within 4 residues of the CDR3 end, and the germline J gene fills in the rest. This sequence joins TRBV13-1 and TRBJ2-7; D is uncertain. Germline values: CDR1 NSHNY, CDR2 SYGAGN. The CDR3 runs to 12 residues. CDR3 sequence: CASRRHPYEQYF. CDR3 bases read: TGTGCCAGCAGGAGACATCCTTAT.

Remarks on this clone: The genes and germline here are from mouse. The sequence runs out 4 residues before the end of the CDR3; the remainder is reconstructed from the germline J gene. This sequence joins TRBV5 and TRBJ1-1; D ambiguous. Trimming removed 2 bases from V and 0 bases from J, with 4 bases in between. Germline loops: CDR1 LGHNA, CDR2 YNLKQL (reference sequence). The CDR3 is 13 residues long. The CDR3 loop reads CASSQQTNTEVFF. CDR3 DNA (partial): TGTGCCAGCAGCCAACAGACAAACACA.

This clone has only a few counts. Mouse germline and gene names are used. The CDR3 end falls 4 residues outside the read, so it is completed with the germline J gene. The chain recombines TRBV31 with TRBJ2-5, with 11 bases fitting TRBD2. Per the germline V gene, CDR1 is GKSSPN and CDR2 is SITVG. The J segment lost 2 bases and the V segment lost 1 base, leaving 2 bases of the junction unmatched. The CDR3 length is 15 residues. CDR3 region: CAWSQGLGAQDTQYF. The DNA read from the CDR3 is TGTGCCTGGAGTCAGGGACTGGGGGCCCAAGAC.

This clone was recorded at least ten times. The gene symbols are mouse symbols. The read falls 4 residues short of the CDR3 end, and the missing part is taken from the germline J gene. This chain connects TRBV13-3 to TRBJ2-1; D unresolved. This CDR3 is 14 amino acids long. The ends were cut back, 5 bases at V and 1 base at J, with 10 bases in the middle. CDR1 and CDR2 (germline): NNHDY, SYVADS. The DNA read from the CDR3 is TGTGCCAGCAGAGACACCCGAAACTATGCT. Protein: CASRDTRNYA. The full-length CDR3 reads as CASRDTRNYAEQFF.

This clone came up a few times. The listed genes are named as in mouse. The DNA ends 4 residues before the CDR3 does, and the rest of the CDR3 is filled in from the germline J gene. The chain employs TRBV12-1 and TRBJ1-2; unclear D gene. CDR1 and CDR2 from the germline V gene are SGHSN and HYEKVE. Trimming shortened V by 0 bases and J by 4 bases, and 8 bases separated the two germline ends. This CDR3 is built from 13 residues. Partial CDR3 DNA: TGTGCCAGCTCTCTCCAGGCAACCTCC. Amino acid sequence: CASSLQATS. Given in full, the CDR3 is CASSLQATSDYTF.

This clone showed up just a few times. Gene names are the mouse ones. The read gets to within 4 residues of the CDR3 end, and the germline J gene fills in the rest. The chain links TRBV13-1 to TRBJ2-4; 7 nucleotides match TRBD2. J lost 0 bases, V lost 1 base, and 8 bases had no gene match. The CDR3 loop spans 17 amino acids. Germline V gives CDR1 NSHNY, CDR2 SYGAGN. The CDR3 here is CASSDRGTGASQNTLYF. Incomplete CDR3 DNA: TGTGCCAGCAGTGATCGAGGAACTGGGGCTAGTCAAAAC.

There are a few counts of this clone. Gene names and germline refer to mouse. The CDR3 extends 4 residues past the end of the read, so its final part is completed from the germline J gene. The chain combines TRBV12-1 with TRBJ1-2, with TRBD1 identical over 9 bases. CDR3 size: 16 residues. Trimming at V came to 1 base and at J to 2 bases, leaving 7 bases not matched to a gene. Germline V gives CDR1 SGHSN, CDR2 HYEKVE. The CDR3 is CASSLVPGTGNSDYTF. The CDR3 DNA, read in part, is TGTGCCAGCTCTCTGGTCCCCGGGACAGGGAACTCC.

This clone occurred a few times. Mouse germline and gene names are used. With the read ending 4 residues before the CDR3 end, the germline J gene is used to fill in that end. This specimen includes other DNA sequences encoding the same CDR3. The V and J genes are TRBV19 and TRBJ1-2, with D perhaps TRBD1 (6 bases). CDR1 is FNHDT, CDR2 SITEND, per germline (reference sequence). There are 14 residues in the CDR3. The V end was cut by 2 bases, the J end by 1 base, with 9 bases between. CDR3 DNA, as far as it was read: TGTGCCAGCAGTATTGGCAGGGGAAACTCC. It encodes CASSIGRGNS. The full CDR3 protein is CASSIGRGNSDYTF.

This clone was observed a handful of times. The listed genes are named as in mouse. The CDR3 end is not reached by the read, which stops 4 residues before it; the germline J gene fills it in. This sequence joins TRBV1 and TRBJ2-7; D uncertain. Germline CDR1 and CDR2: NSQYPW and LRSPGD (reference sequence). This CDR3 has 15 residues. V was clipped by 0 bases and J by 0 bases, with 9 bases between them. CDR3 residues: CTCSADLHLSYEQYF. CDR3 DNA, as far as it was read: TGCACCTGCAGTGCAGATCTGCACCTCTCCTAT.

This clone was detected a few times. Here the gene names and germline are mouse. The read gets to within 4 residues of the CDR3 end, and the germline J gene fills in the rest. Other DNA sequences from this sample encode an identical CDR3 as well. The J gene is TRBJ2-5, the V gene TRBV5; weak D call: TRBD1 (6 bases). Germline V gene sequence: CDR1 LGHNA, CDR2 YNLKQL (reference sequence). Trimming removed 4 bases from V and 3 bases from J, with 8 bases in between. The length of the CDR3 is 13 residues. CDR3 protein: CASSPTGQDTQYF. The part of the CDR3 DNA that was read is TGTGCCAGCAGCCCCACAGGGCAAGAC.

This clone was picked up a small number of times. Gene names follow the mouse nomenclature. From the germline J gene comes the end of the CDR3, since the read stops 4 residues before it. Distinct nucleotide sequences in the sample also encode this CDR3. The chain has TRBV1 and TRBJ2-1; D perhaps matches TRBD1 (6 bases). Trimming took off 0 bases at V and 1 base at J, with 10 bases between the two ends. The length of the CDR3 is 16 residues. In germline, CDR1 is NSQYPW, CDR2 LRSPGD (reference sequence). CDR3 loop: CTCSADRGGNYAEQFF. The CDR3 DNA, read in part, is TGCACCTGCAGTGCAGACAGGGGCGGCAACTATGCT.

Details on this clone: The germline and genes are mouse ones. The read stops 4 residues short of the end of the CDR3; the missing end is completed from the germline J gene. This same CDR3 is encoded by further DNA sequences in the sample. This chain connects TRBV1 to TRBJ2-2; 8 bases agree with TRBD2. Trimming took 1 base from V and 2 from J; bases not matched to a gene: 0. This CDR3 has 15 amino acids. CDR1 and CDR2 (germline): NSQYPW, LRSPGD (reference sequence). Partial CDR3 DNA: TGCACCTGCAGTGCAGGGACTGGGAACACCGGG. It translates to CTCSAGTGNTG. The CDR3 in full is CTCSAGTGNTGQLYF.

Comment on this clone: Gene and germline names: mouse. The read terminates 4 residues before the CDR3 end, so the remaining end is supplied by the germline J gene. The V call is TRBV13-3, the J call TRBJ2-1, with 11 bases matching TRBD1. The CDR3 consists of 14 residues. Germline V gene lookup returns CDR1 NNHDY and CDR2 SYVADS. V lost 10 bases and J lost 5; bases outside the gene matches: 8. The part of the CDR3 DNA that was read is TGTGCCGCAGCAGCGGACAGGGGGCATGCT. Translating gives CAAAADRGHA. The entire CDR3 sequence reads CAAAADRGHAEQFF.